The T cell receptor beta chain described here comes from a study of shared clonotypes between healthy human individuals. Turning to the study itself: Sampling drew on donors who were two women and a few men aged 18 to 49.

Findings and limits, study-wide: Blood was the only sampled material, and tissue repertoires likely differ.

This clone was found once. Its antigen remains unidentified. CDR3 length equals 15 residues. Germline trimming cut 3 bases from V and 3 bases from J; bases unmatched to any gene: 7. The germline V gene has CDR1 MNHNS and CDR2 SASEGT. Every subset had its genomic DNA shared out evenly among several immunoSEQ plates. Assay used: immunoSEQ multiplex PCR; TCRdb lists only in-frame clones, some missing. The sample consists of roughly 1,100,000 clones, 70% to 80% of them appearing once. This clonotype was sampled from a man in his late teens or twenties in good health. The chain is built from TRBV6-1 and TRBJ2-7; 8 bases match TRBD1. Input material: memory CD4+ T cells sorted from blood. The subset is: CD45RA-negative fraction. The CDR3, as DNA: TGTGCCAGCAGTGACCCCGGGACAGGTTTCTACGAGCAGTACTTC. Its translation is CASSDPGTGFYEQYF.